This TCR beta chain was identified in a study of early T cells in non-severe SARS-CoV-2 infection. This clonotype was recorded many times. The junction had 6 bases not matched to a gene; V was cut back by 5 bases and J by 1 base. Germline CDR1 and CDR2: SGHVS and FNYEAQ. The length of the CDR3 is 17 residues. TCRdb redid the calling of the 5' RACE reads with MiXCR, one entry per CDR3 protein. The data contain around 50,000 distinct CDR3 sequences, roughly 12% of them seen just once; the ten biggest clones take up approximately 2.9%. The sample was whole blood. This sequence was found in an adult who was a healthcare worker with PCR-confirmed SARS-CoV-2 infection or an uninfected control (not recorded which). V and J are TRBV7-6 and TRBJ2-2, with TRBD2 identical over 11 bases. This CDR3 reads CASSRDGLAGNTGELFF. CDR3 nucleotides: TGTGCCAGCAGCCGCGATGGACTAGCGGGGAACACCGGGGAGCTGTTTTTT.